What follows describes a single T cell receptor (beta chain). The data originate from a study of cytomegalovirus exposure and HLA in healthy donors. The study ran its PCR with 60 Vbeta and 13 Jbeta primers. Using immunoSEQ multiplex PCR, the repertoire was profiled, and TCRdb retains in-frame clones only, with some absent. The sample records about 120,000 clones, more than 60% being singletons. The specimen was PBMCs. The receptor's source is a man younger than 35 in good health and CMV-seronegative.

CDR3 sequence: CASSVNRRTGETQYF. DNA of the CDR3: TGTGCCAGCAGTGTCAATCGGAGGACAGGGGAGACCCAGTACTTC. V usage is TRBV25-1 and J usage is TRBJ2-5; 8 bases map to TRBD1. Germline V gene lookup returns CDR1 MGHDK and CDR2 SYGVNS. V lost 4 bases to trimming and J lost 5 bases; unmatched junction nucleotides: 9. CDR3 length equals 15 residues.